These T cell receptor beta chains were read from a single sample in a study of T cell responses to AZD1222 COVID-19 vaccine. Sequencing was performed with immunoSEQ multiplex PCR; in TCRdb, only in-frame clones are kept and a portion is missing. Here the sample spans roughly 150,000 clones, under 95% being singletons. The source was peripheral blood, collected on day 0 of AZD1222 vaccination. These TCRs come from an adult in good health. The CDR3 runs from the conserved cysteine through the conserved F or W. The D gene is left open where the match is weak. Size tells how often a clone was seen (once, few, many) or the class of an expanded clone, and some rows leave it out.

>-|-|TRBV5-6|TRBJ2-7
CASSRGRLSEQYF
TGTGCCAGCAGCCGGGGACGGCTATCCGAGCAGTACTTC
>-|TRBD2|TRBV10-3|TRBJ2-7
CAISDAAGGYYEQYF
TGTGCCATCAGTGACGCAGCGGGAGGATACTACGAGCAGTACTTC
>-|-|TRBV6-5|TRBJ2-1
CASSQQGGVYNEQFF
TGTGCCAGCAGCCAACAGGGTGGGGTCTACAATGAGCAGTTCTTC
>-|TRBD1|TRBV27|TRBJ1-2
CASSLHRGFWGYTF
TGTGCCAGCAGTTTACACAGGGGGTTTTGGGGCTACACCTTC
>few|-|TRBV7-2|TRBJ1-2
CASSFGGYGGYTF
TGTGCCAGCAGCTTTGGAGGGTATGGGGGCTACACCTTC
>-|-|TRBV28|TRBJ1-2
CASSQTGSRGYTF
TGTGCCAGCAGTCAGACGGGGTCTCGTGGCTACACCTTC
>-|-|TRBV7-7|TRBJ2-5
CASSLAPQETQYF
TGTGCTAGCAGCTTAGCGCCGCAGGAGACCCAGTACTTC
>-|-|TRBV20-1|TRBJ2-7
CSASRLSDSLYEQYF
TGCAGTGCTAGTCGGCTCTCCGACTCCCTCTACGAGCAGTACTTC
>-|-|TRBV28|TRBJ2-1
CASSLGYNEQFF
TGTGCCAGCAGTTTAGGATACAATGAGCAGTTCTTC
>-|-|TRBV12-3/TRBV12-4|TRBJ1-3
CASSPGLGNTIYF
TGTGCCAGCAGCCCAGGGTTAGGAAACACCATATATTTT